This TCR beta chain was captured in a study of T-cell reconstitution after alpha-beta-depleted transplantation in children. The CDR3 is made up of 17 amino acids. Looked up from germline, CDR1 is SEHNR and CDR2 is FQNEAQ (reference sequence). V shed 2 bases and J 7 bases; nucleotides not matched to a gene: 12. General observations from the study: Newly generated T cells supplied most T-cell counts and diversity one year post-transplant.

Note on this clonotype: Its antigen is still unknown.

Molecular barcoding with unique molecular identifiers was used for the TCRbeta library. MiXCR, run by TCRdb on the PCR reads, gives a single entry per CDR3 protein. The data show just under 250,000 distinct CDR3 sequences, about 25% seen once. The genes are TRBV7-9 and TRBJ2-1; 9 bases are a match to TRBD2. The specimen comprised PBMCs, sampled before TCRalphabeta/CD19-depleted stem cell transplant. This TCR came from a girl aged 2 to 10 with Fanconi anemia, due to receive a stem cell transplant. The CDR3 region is CASSLPRTSARANEQFF. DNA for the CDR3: TGTGCCAGCAGCTTACCTCGGACTAGCGCGCGGGCAAATGAGCAGTTCTTC.